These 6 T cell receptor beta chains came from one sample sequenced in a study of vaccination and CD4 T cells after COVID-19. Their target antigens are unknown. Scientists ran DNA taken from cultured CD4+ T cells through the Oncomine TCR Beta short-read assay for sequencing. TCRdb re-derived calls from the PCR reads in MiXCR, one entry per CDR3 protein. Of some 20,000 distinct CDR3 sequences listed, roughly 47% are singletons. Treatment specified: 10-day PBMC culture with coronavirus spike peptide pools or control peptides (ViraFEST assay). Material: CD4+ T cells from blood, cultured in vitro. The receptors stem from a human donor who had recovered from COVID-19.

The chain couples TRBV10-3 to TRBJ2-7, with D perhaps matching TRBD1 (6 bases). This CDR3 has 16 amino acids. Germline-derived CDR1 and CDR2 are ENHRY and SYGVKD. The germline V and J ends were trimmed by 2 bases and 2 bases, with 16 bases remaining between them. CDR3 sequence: CAISEAPGVHPYEQYF. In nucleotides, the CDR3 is TGTGCCATCAGTGAGGCCCCAGGGGTGCACCCCTACGAGCAGTACTTC.

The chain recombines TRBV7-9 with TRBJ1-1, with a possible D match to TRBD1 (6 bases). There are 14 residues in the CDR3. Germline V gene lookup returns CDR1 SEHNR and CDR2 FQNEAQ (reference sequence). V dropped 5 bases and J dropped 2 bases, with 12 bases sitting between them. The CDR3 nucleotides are TGTGCCAGCAGCCCCCGACAGGCAAACACTGAAGCTTTCTTT. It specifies CASSPRQANTEAFF.

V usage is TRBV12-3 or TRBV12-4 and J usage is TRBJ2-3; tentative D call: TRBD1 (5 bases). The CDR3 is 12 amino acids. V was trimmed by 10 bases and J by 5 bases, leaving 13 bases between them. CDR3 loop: CAITQGIDTQYF. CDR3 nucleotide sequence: TGTGCCATCACCCAGGGAATAGATACGCAGTATTTT.

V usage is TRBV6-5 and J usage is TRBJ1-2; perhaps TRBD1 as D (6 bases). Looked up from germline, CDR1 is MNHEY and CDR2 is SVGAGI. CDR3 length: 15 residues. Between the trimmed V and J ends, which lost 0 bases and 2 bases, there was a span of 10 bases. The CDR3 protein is CASSYSTGSNYGYTF. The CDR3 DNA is TGTGCCAGCAGTTACTCGACAGGTTCGAACTATGGCTACACCTTC.

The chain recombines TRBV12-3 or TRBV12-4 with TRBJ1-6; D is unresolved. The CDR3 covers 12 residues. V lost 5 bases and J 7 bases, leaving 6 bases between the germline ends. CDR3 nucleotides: TGTGCCAGCAGTCCTCTCAATTCACCCCTCCACTTT. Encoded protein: CASSPLNSPLHF.

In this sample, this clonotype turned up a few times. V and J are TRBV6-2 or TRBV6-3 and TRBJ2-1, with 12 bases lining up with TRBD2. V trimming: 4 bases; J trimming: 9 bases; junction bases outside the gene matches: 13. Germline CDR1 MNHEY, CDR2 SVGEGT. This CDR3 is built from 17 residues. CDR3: CASSFRTSGVALGEQFF. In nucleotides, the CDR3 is TGTGCCAGCAGTTTCCGGACTAGCGGGGTTGCCCTTGGTGAGCAGTTCTTC.